This T cell receptor (beta chain) was captured in a study of blood T cell repertoires in COVID-19. Study-level information: COVID-19 samples collected from the United States, Italy and Spain covered acute and convalescent phases. Sources were T cells, B-cell-depleted T cells, or PBMCs; the material itself was cDNA or gDNA.

CDR3 size: 18 residues. Trimming took 5 bases from V and 6 from J; bases not matched to a gene: 19. Germline lookup yields CDR1 SGHAT and CDR2 FQNNGV. Per the study methods: Nucleated cell counts were estimated from reference gene primer amplification. Assay used: immunoSEQ multiplex PCR; TCRdb lists only in-frame clones, some missing. From that table come the V and J calls and clone size; the DNA was used to work out D and trimming. Of some 240,000 clones detected, roughly 87% appear once; the ten largest clones hold 4% to 5%. This sequence originates from a woman between 35 and 50 years old who had recovered from COVID-19. This rearrangement joins TRBV11-2 to TRBJ2-1, with 7 bases fitting TRBD2. Sequencing was done on a sample of peripheral blood. The CDR3 reads CASSLAFPRDYTSNEQFF. The CDR3 nucleotides read TGTGCCAGCAGCCTAGCTTTCCCAAGGGACTATACGAGCAATGAGCAGTTCTTC. The complete variable domain, with remaining parts taken from reference TRBV11-2 and TRBJ2-1, reads EAGVAQSPRYKIIEKRQSVAFWCNPISGHATLYWYQQILGQGPKLLIQFQNNGVVDDSQLPKDRFSAERLKGVDSTLKIQPAKLEDSAVYLCASSLAFPRDYTSNEQFFGPGTRLTVL.